What follows is one T cell receptor (beta chain) and its context. Antigen specificity is unknown. Clones were read by immunoSEQ multiplex PCR, and TCRdb kept only the in-frame ones, dropping some. The sample has 85,000 to 90,000 clones; over 85% are singletons. In germline, CDR1 is MNHEY, CDR2 SMNVEV (reference sequence). The CDR3 consists of 13 residues. Trimming pared 2 bases from V and 0 bases from J, leaving 5 bases between. The entry originates in a study of T cell responses to AZD1222 COVID-19 vaccine. Study-wide findings and caveats: Among spike-specific TCRs, nearly half reportedly target unmutated variant regions. White British donors predominated, females outnumbered males, and clonal diversity was possibly underestimated.

V gene TRBV27 combines with J gene TRBJ2-7; D gene ambiguous. This clonotype originated in an adult in good health. The sequencing used peripheral blood, collected on day 0 of AZD1222 vaccination. CDR3 in amino acids: CASSLVPSYEQYF. CDR3 coding DNA: TGTGCCAGCAGTTTAGTCCCCTCCTACGAGCAGTACTTC.